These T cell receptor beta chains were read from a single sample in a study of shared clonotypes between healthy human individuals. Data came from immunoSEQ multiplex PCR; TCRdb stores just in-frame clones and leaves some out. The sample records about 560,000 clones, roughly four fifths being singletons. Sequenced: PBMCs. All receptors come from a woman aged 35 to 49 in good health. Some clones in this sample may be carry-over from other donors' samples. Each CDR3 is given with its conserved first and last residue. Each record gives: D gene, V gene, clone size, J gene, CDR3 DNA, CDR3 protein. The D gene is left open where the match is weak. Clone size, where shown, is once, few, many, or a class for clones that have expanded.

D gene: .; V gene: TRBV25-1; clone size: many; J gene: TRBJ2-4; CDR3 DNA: TGTGCCAGCAGTGAAGTAAGACAGCTAGCCAAAAACATTCAGTACTTC; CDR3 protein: CASSEVRQLAKNIQYF
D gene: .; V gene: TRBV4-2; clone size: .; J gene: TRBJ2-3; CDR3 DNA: TGTGCCAGCAGCCTCCAATCCGCTAGCACAGATACGCAGTATTTT; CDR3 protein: CASSLQSASTDTQYF
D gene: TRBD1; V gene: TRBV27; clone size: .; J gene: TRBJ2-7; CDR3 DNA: TGTGCCAGCAGCCGTCCCGGGACAGGGGTCTACGAGCAGTACTTC; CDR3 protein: CASSRPGTGVYEQYF
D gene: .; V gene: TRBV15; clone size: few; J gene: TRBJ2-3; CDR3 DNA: TGTGCCACCCAATGGCGGGGCACAGATACGCAGTATTTT; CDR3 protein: CATQWRGTDTQYF
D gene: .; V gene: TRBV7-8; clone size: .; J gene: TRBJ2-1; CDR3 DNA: TGTGCCAGCAGCTTAACGGTAGGCTCCCATGAGCAGTTCTTC; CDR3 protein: CASSLTVGSHEQFF
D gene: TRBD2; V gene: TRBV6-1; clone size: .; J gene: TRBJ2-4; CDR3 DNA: TGTGCCAGCACTGAAGGCGGGGGAACCAAAAACATTCAGTACTTC; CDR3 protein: CASTEGGGTKNIQYF
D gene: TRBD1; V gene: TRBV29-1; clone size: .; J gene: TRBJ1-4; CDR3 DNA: TGCAGCGTGGGACAGGGGTTTGCAACTAATGAAAAACTGTTTTTT; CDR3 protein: CSVGQGFATNEKLFF
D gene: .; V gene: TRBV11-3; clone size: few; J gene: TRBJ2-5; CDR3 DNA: TGTGCCAGCAGCTCATGGACAGAAGAGACCCAGTACTTC; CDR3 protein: CASSSWTEETQYF
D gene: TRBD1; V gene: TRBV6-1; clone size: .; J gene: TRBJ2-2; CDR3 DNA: TGTGCCAGCAGCGACAGGGGCCACACCGGGGAGCTGTTTTTT; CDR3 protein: CASSDRGHTGELFF
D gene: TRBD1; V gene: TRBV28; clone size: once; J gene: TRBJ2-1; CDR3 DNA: TGTGCCAGCAGGGGGACAGGGGCCGGGGGACATGAGCAGTTCTTC; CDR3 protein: CASRGTGAGGHEQFF
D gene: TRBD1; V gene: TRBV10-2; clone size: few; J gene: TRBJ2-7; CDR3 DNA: TGCGCCAGCAGTGTGGACAGGTCCTACGAGCAGTACTTC; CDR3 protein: CASSVDRSYEQYF
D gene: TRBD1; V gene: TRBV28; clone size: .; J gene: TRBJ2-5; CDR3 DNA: TGTGCCAGCAGTTTGGGACAGGGGAGCCAAGAGACCCAGTACTTC; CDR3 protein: CASSLGQGSQETQYF
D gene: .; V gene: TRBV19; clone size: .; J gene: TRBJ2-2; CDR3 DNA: TGTGCCAGTAGTATCGGCAGGGTCTGGACCGGGGAGCTGTTTTTT; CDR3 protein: CASSIGRVWTGELFF
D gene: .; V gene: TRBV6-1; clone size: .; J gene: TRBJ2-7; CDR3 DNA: TGTGCCAGCAGTGAGAGCGCCGGGACACTCTACGAGCAGTACTTC; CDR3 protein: CASSESAGTLYEQYF
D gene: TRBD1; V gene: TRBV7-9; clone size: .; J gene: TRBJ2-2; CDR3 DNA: TGTGCCAGCAGCTCCTGGACAGGGGGGTTCGGGGAGCTGTTTTTT; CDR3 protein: CASSSWTGGFGELFF
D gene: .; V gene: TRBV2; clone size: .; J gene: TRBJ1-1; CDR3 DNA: TGTGCCAGCAGTGAACAATCTCCAGGGATCAACACTGAAGCTTTCTTT; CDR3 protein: CASSEQSPGINTEAFF
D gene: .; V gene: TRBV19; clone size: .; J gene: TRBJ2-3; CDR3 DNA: TGTGCCAGCCAAGCGGGAAGGGGGGCAGATACGCAGTATTTT; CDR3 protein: CASQAGRGADTQYF
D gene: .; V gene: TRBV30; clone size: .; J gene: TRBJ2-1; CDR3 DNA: TGTGCCTGGAGTGCGGCTAGCGTATACAATGAGCAGTTCTTC; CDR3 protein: CAWSAASVYNEQFF
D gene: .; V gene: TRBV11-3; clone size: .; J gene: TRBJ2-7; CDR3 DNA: TGTGCCAGCAGCCCTGGTAGGAGCTCCTACGAGCAGTACTTC; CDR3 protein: CASSPGRSSYEQYF
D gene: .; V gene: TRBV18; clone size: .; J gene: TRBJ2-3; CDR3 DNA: TGTGCCAGCTCAGGTTTGGCAGCCCCAGATACGCAGTATTTT; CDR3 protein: CASSGLAAPDTQYF
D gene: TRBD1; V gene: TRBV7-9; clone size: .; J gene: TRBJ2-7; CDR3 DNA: TGTGCCAGCAGACTAGGGACAGGCTACGAGCAGTACTTC; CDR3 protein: CASRLGTGYEQYF
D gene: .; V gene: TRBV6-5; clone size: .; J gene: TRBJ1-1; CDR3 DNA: TGTGCCAGCAGTTATCTCCATGTTGGGGGCGCTGAAGCTTTCTTT; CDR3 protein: CASSYLHVGGAEAFF
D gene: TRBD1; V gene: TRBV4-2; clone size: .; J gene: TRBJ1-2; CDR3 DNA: TGTGCCAGCAGCCAAGATAGGGACAGGGTTGGTGGCTACACCTTC; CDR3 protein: CASSQDRDRVGGYTF
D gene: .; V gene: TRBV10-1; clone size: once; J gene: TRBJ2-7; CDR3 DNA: TGCGCCAGCGGTCGGCGGACCTACGAGCAGTACTTC; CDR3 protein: CASGRRTYEQYF
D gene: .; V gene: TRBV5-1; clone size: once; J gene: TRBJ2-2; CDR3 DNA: TGCGCCAGCACCAATGAAGGTGGAACCGGGGAGCTGTTTTTT; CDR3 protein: CASTNEGGTGELFF
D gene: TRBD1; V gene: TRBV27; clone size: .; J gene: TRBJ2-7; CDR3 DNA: TGTGCCAGCAGGCTTACAGGGGCAGGGAACGAGCAGTACTTC; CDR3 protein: CASRLTGAGNEQYF
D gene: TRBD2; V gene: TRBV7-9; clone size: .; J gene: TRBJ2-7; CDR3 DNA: TGTGCCAGCAGCTTAGGTAGCGGGCCACCCTACGAGCAGTACTTC; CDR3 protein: CASSLGSGPPYEQYF
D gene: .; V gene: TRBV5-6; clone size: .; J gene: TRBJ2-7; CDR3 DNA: TGTGCCAGCAGCTTCCTCGGGGAGCGGGTAGCCTACGAGCAGTACTTC; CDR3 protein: CASSFLGERVAYEQYF
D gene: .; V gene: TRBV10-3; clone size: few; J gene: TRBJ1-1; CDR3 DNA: TGTGCCTCTAGGACTGTTGCGAACACTGAAGCTTTCTTT; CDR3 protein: CASRTVANTEAFF
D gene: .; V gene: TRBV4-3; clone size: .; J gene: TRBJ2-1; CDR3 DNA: TGCGCCAGCAGCGTGGGAACAGGGTATGAGCAGTTCTTC; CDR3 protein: CASSVGTGYEQFF
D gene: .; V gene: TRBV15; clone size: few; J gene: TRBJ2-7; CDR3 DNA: TGTGCCACCAGCAGAGATCTAACCCCGGAGCAGTACTTC; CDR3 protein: CATSRDLTPEQYF
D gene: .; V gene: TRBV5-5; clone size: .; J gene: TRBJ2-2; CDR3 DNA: TGTGCCAGCAGCTTGTCTAGTGTGGTTGACACCGGGGAGCTGTTTTTT; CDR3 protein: CASSLSSVVDTGELFF
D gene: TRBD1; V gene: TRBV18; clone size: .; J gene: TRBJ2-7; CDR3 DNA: TGTGCCAGCTCACCGACAGGGTCCGAGCAGTACTTC; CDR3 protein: CASSPTGSEQYF
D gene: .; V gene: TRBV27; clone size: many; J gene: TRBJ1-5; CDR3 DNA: TGTGCCAGCAGTTTTTGGGGGGGACAGCCCCAGCATTTT; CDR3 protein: CASSFWGGQPQHF
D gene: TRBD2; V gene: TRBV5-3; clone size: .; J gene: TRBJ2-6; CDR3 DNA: TGTGCCAGAAGCTTGGGGGGACTAGCGGGAGCTGGGGCCAACGTCCTGACTTTC; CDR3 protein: CARSLGGLAGAGANVLTF
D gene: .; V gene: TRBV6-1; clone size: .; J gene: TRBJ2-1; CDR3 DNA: TGTGCCAGCAGTGACGCTAGTAACTATGAGCAGTTCTTC; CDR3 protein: CASSDASNYEQFF
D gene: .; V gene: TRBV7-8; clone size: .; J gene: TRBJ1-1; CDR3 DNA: TGTGCCAGCAGCCCGACGCAGGCCAGCCCAGAAGCTTTCTTT; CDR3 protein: CASSPTQASPEAFF
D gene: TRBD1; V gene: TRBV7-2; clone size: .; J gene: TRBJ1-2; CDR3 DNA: TGTGCCAGCAGCTCCGGGACAGGAGTGAGCGGCTACACCTTC; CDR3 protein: CASSSGTGVSGYTF
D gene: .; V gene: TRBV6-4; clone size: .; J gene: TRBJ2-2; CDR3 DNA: TGTGCCAGCAGGACAGATGGGAACACCGGGGAGCTGTTTTTT; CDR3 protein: CASRTDGNTGELFF
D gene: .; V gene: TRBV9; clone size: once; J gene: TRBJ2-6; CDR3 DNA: TGTGCCAGCAGCGTAGCTACAGTGACAGACCCGGGTTCATCAGGGGCCAACGTCCTGACTTTC; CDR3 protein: CASSVATVTDPGSSGANVLTF
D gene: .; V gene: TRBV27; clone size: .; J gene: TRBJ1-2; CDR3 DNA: TGTGCCAGCAGTCCCTCCCCTCGACGGAATCAGGGACGATATGGCTACACCTTC; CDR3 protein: CASSPSPRRNQGRYGYTF
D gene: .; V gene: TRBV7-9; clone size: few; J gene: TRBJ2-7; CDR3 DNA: TGTGCCAGCAGCCCATTGTACGAGCAGTACTTC; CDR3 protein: CASSPLYEQYF
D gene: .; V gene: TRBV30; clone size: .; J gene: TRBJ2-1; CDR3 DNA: TGTGCCTGGGGGCGCCCCGAGGCTCCCTACAATGAGCAGTTCTTC; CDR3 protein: CAWGRPEAPYNEQFF
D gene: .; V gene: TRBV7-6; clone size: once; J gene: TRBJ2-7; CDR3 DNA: TGTGCCAGCAGCCCCCTCAGGGGGACTACCAACTACGAGCAGTACTTC; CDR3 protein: CASSPLRGTTNYEQYF
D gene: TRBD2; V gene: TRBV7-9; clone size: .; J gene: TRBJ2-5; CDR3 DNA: TGTGCCAGCAGCTCAGGACTTAGCGGGAGGTATGGAGAGACCCAGTACTTC; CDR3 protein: CASSSGLSGRYGETQYF
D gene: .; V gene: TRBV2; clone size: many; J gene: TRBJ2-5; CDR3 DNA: TGTGCCAGCAGTCGATCAGGGGTACAAAGAGAGACCCAGTACTTC; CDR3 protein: CASSRSGVQRETQYF
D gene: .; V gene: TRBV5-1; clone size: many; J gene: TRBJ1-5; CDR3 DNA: TGCGCCAGCAGCCACGGATGGGATCAGCCCCAGCATTTT; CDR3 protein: CASSHGWDQPQHF
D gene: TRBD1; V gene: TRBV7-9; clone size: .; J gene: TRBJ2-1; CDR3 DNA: TGTGCCAGCAGCCCCACGGGACAGGGTTGGAATGAGCAGTTCTTC; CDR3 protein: CASSPTGQGWNEQFF
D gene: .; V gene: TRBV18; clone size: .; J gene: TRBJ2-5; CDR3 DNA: TGTGCCAGCTCACCACGGGACGGATCTAGGTTGACCCAGTACTTC; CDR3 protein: CASSPRDGSRLTQYF
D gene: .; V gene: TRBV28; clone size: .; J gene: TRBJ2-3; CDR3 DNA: TGTGCCAGCCAGCGGGCCCTAGATACGCAGTATTTT; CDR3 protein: CASQRALDTQYF
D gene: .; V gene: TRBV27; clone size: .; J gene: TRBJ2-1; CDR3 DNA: TGTGCCAGCAGTTTATCCTCGGGACATCCAGGACTCCTAGATAGTGGTGAGCAGTTCTTC; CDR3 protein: CASSLSSGHPGLLDSGEQFF
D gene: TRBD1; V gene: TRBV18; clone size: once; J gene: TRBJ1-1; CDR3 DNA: TGTGCCAGCTCACCATACACGGGACAGGGGTTCACTGAAGCTTTCTTT; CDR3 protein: CASSPYTGQGFTEAFF
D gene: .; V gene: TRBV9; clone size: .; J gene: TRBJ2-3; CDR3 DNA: TGTGCCAGCAGCGTAGACAGGCCCAACACAGATACGCAGTATTTT; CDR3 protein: CASSVDRPNTDTQYF
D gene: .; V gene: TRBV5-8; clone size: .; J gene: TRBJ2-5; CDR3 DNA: TGTGCCAGCAGCCTTTGGAGGGCCCAAGAGACCCAGTACTTC; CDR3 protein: CASSLWRAQETQYF
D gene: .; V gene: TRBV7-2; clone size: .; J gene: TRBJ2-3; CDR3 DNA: TGTGCCAGCAGCTTAGGGAAGGAGGATACGCAGTATTTT; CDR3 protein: CASSLGKEDTQYF